The clone carrying this T cell receptor (beta chain) was detected many times. Its antigen is currently unknown. Germline V CDR1 and CDR2: KGHDR, SFDVKD. V lost 3 bases and J 4 bases, leaving 5 bases between the germline ends. The CDR3 extends over 12 amino acids. This specimen belongs to a study of HIV-infected patients and healthy controls. Study-wide points: Compared with controls, mean Gini indices were significantly raised in HIV-infected repertoires, possibly indicating oligoclonality. CDR3 sharing between individuals was lower in HIV-infected patients than in healthy controls.

The repertoire came from unfractionated whole blood and reflected all unsorted peripheral T cells. The RNA source was a roughly 2.6 ml peripheral blood draw. About 450 ng RNA was reverse transcribed with alpha and beta constant-region primers. Each of the alpha and beta chains got its own library through chain-specific third strand synthesis with indices. Using its own MiXCR run on the 5' RACE reads, TCRdb lists one record per CDR3 protein. Here the sample spans around 16,000 distinct CDR3 sequences, 9.4% being singletons. The source is an adult in good health. The sequenced material came from blood. The V gene is TRBV24-1, the J gene TRBJ1-1; D gene unclear. This CDR3 is CATSDGGTEAFF. The CDR3 DNA sequence: TGTGCCACCAGTGATGGAGGCACTGAAGCTTTCTTT.